This T cell receptor beta chain is from a study of PD-L1 blockade in urothelial cancer. This CDR3 spans 13 amino acids. The V end lost 0 bases, the J end lost 5 bases, and 7 bases lay between the germline ends. Germline CDR1 and CDR2: KGHSH and LQKENI. Per patient, between 1 and 8 samples were collected at pretreatment and on-treatment time points. Synthetic TCR analog templates were added to each PCR reaction. Clones were sequenced by immunoSEQ multiplex PCR, and TCRdb holds only the in-frame ones, with some missing. The data hold around 42,000 clones, with roughly 80% observed a single time. The receptor's source is a man aged 70-80 years with urothelial cancer. The gene calls are TRBV18 and TRBJ2-5; D uncertain. Sequences were derived from PBMCs, sampled around atezolizumab (anti-PD-L1) treatment. CDR3 amino acids: CASSPPSLETQYF. Here the CDR3 DNA reads TGTGCCAGCTCACCACCGTCTCTGGAGACCCAGTACTTC.